This T cell receptor (beta chain) was obtained from a study of tumor-infiltrating lymphocytes in localized non-small cell lung cancer. Whole-study context: From each patient, both tumor and uninvolved lung, non-adjacent to tumor, were sampled.

Whole-study results and caveats: Technical variation could not be separated from intratumor heterogeneity here.

As to this clone: Its antigen is undetermined.

The assay was immunoSEQ multiplex PCR, and TCRdb's table has in-frame clones only and misses some. The sample lists 9,500 to 11,000 clones, about 75% occurring once. Germline V lookup: CDR1 LNHDA, CDR2 SQIVND (reference sequence). This CDR3 has 13 amino acids. The V end lost 7 bases, the J end lost 11 bases, and 20 bases lay between the germline ends. Material: uninvolved lung tissue not adjacent to the tumor. This TCR came from a human donor with non-small cell lung cancer. The rearrangement links TRBV19 to TRBJ1-1; a weak D match, TRBD1 (5 bases). The DNA for the CDR3 is TGTGCCAGTACCTCCGGGGGGGTTGATGATGCTTTCTTT. Its translation: CASTSGGVDDAFF.